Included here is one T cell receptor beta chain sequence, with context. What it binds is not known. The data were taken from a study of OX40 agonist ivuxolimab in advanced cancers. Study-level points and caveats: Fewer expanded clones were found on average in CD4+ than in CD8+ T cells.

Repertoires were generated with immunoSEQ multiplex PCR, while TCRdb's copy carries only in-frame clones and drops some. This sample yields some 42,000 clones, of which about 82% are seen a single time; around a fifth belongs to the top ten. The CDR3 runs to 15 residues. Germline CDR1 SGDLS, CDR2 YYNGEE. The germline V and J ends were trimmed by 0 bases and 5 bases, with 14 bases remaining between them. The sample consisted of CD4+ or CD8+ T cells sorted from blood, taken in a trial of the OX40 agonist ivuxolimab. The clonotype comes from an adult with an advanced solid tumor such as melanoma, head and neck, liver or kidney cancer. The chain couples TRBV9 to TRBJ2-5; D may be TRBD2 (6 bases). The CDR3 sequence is CASSVGGDAGETQYF. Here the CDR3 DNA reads TGTGCCAGCAGCGTAGGAGGGGATGCGGGGGAGACCCAGTACTTC.